This T cell receptor beta chain was captured by sequencing in a study of T cells in Graves' hyperthyroidism and ophthalmopathy. Diagnostic assessment was based on clinical symptoms, serum thyroxine and TRAb, thyroid ultrasound and orbital computed tomography. The V end lost 5 bases, the J end lost 0 bases, and 17 bases lay between the germline ends. This CDR3 contains 16 residues. Per the germline V gene, CDR1 is DFQATT and CDR2 is SNEGSKA (reference sequence). This clonotype was picked up a small number of times. What it binds is not known. Study-wide findings and caveats: The model anticipated ophthalmopathy a median around six months pre-onset. Blood also contained most expanded thyroid clonotypes above 0.001.

The investigators amplified TCR beta CDR3 regions from RNA transcripts. HTBI primers drove first-round RT-PCR of the TCR CDR3. TCRdb fed the multiplex PCR reads into MiXCR, producing one record per CDR3 protein. The data show roughly 740,000 distinct CDR3 sequences, less than 20% seen once. The receptor was isolated from a man younger than 30 with Graves' hyperthyroidism. The sample comprised blood. V gene TRBV20-1 combines with J gene TRBJ1-5; a possible D gene is TRBD1 (6 bases). CDR3 nucleotide sequence: TGCAGTGCTTCGGACAGCGATGCCTATAGCAATCAGCCCCAGCATTTT. This sequence encodes CSASDSDAYSNQPQHF.